A selection of T cell receptor beta chains follows, all from one sample in a study of human T cells and chemical hapten exposure. TCRdb passed the RACE reads through MiXCR, listing each CDR3 protein once. Here the sample spans around 380,000 distinct CDR3 sequences, 4.8% being singletons. This material consisted of whole blood, taken in connection with sensitization to the hapten diphenylcyclopropenone (DPC). All receptors come from a woman in her forties or fifties with alopecia areata. Some clones in this sample may be carry-over from other donors' samples. Each CDR3 is given with its conserved first and last residue. A D gene is named only where the DNA matches it firmly. Size is omitted from some rows. Given values are once, few, many or a class for expanded clones.

v_gene: TRBV7-9; abundance: few; d_gene: -; j_gene: TRBJ1-3; CDR3nt: TGTGCCAGCAGCTTACGTTGGTCTGGAAACACCATATATTTT; CDR3aa: CASSLRWSGNTIYF
v_gene: TRBV20-1; abundance: -; d_gene: -; j_gene: TRBJ1-4; CDR3nt: TGCAGTGCTAGAGATCTCAAAGGAGTTAATGAAAAACTGTTTTTT; CDR3aa: CSARDLKGVNEKLFF
v_gene: TRBV7-9; abundance: few; d_gene: -; j_gene: TRBJ2-7; CDR3nt: TGTGCCAGCAGCAACGGACCTTCTGGGCAGTACTTC; CDR3aa: CASSNGPSGQYF
v_gene: TRBV20-1; abundance: many; d_gene: -; j_gene: TRBJ2-7; CDR3nt: TGCAGTGCTCCCCCTTCCGGGGCCGACGAGCAGTACTTC; CDR3aa: CSAPPSGADEQYF
v_gene: TRBV27; abundance: -; d_gene: TRBD1; j_gene: TRBJ2-7; CDR3nt: TGTGCCAGCAGGAGACAGGGCGTTTCCTACGAGCAGTACTTC; CDR3aa: CASRRQGVSYEQYF
v_gene: TRBV6-5; abundance: many; d_gene: -; j_gene: TRBJ1-1; CDR3nt: TGTGCCAGCTGCTCGGGCAGTAACATGAACACTGAAGCTTTCTTT; CDR3aa: CASCSGSNMNTEAFF
v_gene: TRBV6-6; abundance: many; d_gene: TRBD2; j_gene: TRBJ2-5; CDR3nt: TGTGCCAGCAGGCCCCGCGGGGGGAGTATTCAAGAGACCCAGTACTTC; CDR3aa: CASRPRGGSIQETQYF
v_gene: TRBV6-6; abundance: few; d_gene: TRBD2; j_gene: TRBJ2-5; CDR3nt: TGTGCCAGCAGTTACCCCACTAGCGGGGGGGGCCAGACCCAGTACTTC; CDR3aa: CASSYPTSGGGQTQYF
v_gene: TRBV6-6; abundance: -; d_gene: -; j_gene: TRBJ1-4; CDR3nt: TGTGCCAGAAGGGGAGCCCAAATGGCGGCTAATGAAAAACTGTTTTTT; CDR3aa: CARRGAQMAANEKLFF
v_gene: TRBV11-2; abundance: many; d_gene: TRBD1; j_gene: TRBJ2-5; CDR3nt: TGTGCCAGCAGTCCGGGACAGGGAACCCAAGAGACCCAGTACTTC; CDR3aa: CASSPGQGTQETQYF
v_gene: TRBV2; abundance: few; d_gene: TRBD1; j_gene: TRBJ1-2; CDR3nt: TGTGCCAGCAGTACCTACCCGGGACAGGGCTACGGCTACACCTTC; CDR3aa: CASSTYPGQGYGYTF
v_gene: TRBV6-5; abundance: many; d_gene: -; j_gene: TRBJ1-3; CDR3nt: TGTGCCAGCATTCCCACGGGTTCTGGAAACACCATATATTTT; CDR3aa: CASIPTGSGNTIYF
v_gene: TRBV29-1; abundance: many; d_gene: -; j_gene: TRBJ2-3; CDR3nt: TGCAGCGTTGCAGGGACCATAGCAGATACGCAGTATTTT; CDR3aa: CSVAGTIADTQYF